Shown below are 22 T cell receptor beta chains from a single sample sequenced in a study of breast tumors, draining lymph nodes, adjacent tissues. TCRdb re-called the multiplex PCR reads with MiXCR, one entry per CDR3 protein. The sample consists of around 66,000 distinct CDR3 sequences, less than 50% of them appearing once. The specimen was breast tumor tissue. The receptor set was obtained from a female donor with breast cancer. Some clones in this sample may be carry-over from other donors' samples.

Comments on this clonotype: The CDR3 does not close with the conserved phenylalanine or tryptophan, likely indicating a read error. The limits of the CDR3 on the DNA are not certain, so only TCRdb's listed CDR3 is given. V and J are TRBV20-1 and TRBJ2-3; the table's TRBD1 call for D was not verified on the DNA. The CDR3 region is 8 residues in length, termini included. CDR1 and CDR2 (germline): DFQATT, SNEGSKA (reference sequence). The CDR3 protein is CSARDLTG.

In its sample, this clonotype was seen many times. CDR3 DNA sequence: TGTGCCAGCTCACCGTCCCAAGAGACCCAGTACTTC. Translating gives CASSPSQETQYF. The chain recombines TRBV18 with TRBJ2-5; D is uncertain. This CDR3 has 12 residues. V lost 3 bases to trimming and J lost 1 base, with 3 bases between them. Germline assignment: CDR1 KGHSH and CDR2 LQKENI.

At least ten counts were recorded for this clonotype. This sequence joins TRBV11-3 and TRBJ2-3; D is unclear. This CDR3 is 14 amino acids long. The germline gives CDR1 SGHNT, CDR2 YENEEA. The V end was cut by 5 bases, the J end by 2 bases, with 11 bases between. CDR3 sequence reads: CASSPRGPTDTQYF. The CDR3 nucleotides read TGTGCCAGCAGCCCCCGCGGTCCCACAGATACGCAGTATTTT.

This clonotype was recorded many times. V usage is TRBV19 and J usage is TRBJ2-3, with D hard to call. The CDR3 is made up of 17 amino acids. Germline values: CDR1 LNHDA, CDR2 SQIVND (reference sequence). V was cut by 2 bases and J by 0 bases, with 15 bases left in between. The CDR3 is CASSIRLVRASTDTQYF. The CDR3 coding sequence is TGTGCCAGTAGTATAAGGCTAGTTCGGGCTAGCACAGATACGCAGTATTTT.

This clonotype was counted only a few times. This could be a read error, since a much larger clone is one nucleotide away. The chain uses TRBV5-6 and TRBJ1-4; D is uncertain. There are 14 residues in the CDR3. V was cut by 2 bases and J by 8 bases, with 13 bases left in between. Per germline, CDR1 SGHDT and CDR2 YYEEEE. The CDR3 nucleotides read TGTGCCAGCAGCTTTGGGAGGGCGTACGAAAAACTGTTTTTT. Protein sequence: CASSFGRAYEKLFF.

This clonotype was seen repeatedly, ten times or more. The chain couples TRBV7-3 to TRBJ2-3; TRBD2 matches 11 bases. The ends lost 5 bases at V and 1 base at J; junction bases unmatched: 8. This CDR3 is 17 amino acids long. CDR1 and CDR2 (germline): SGHTA, FQGTGA. The CDR3 DNA sequence: TGTGCCAGCAGCGCCACAGGACTAGCGGGTGGCACAGATACGCAGTATTTT. Translating gives CASSATGLAGGTDTQYF.

This clonotype was detected a few times. The J gene is TRBJ1-4, the V gene TRBV29-1; tentative D call: TRBD1 (5 bases). CDR3 length equals 14 residues. V was clipped by 4 bases and J by 2 bases, with 11 bases between them. The V gene's germline CDR1 is SQVTM and CDR2 ANQGSEA. The chain's CDR3 is CSVASGVTNEKLFF. Written as DNA, the CDR3 is TGCAGCGTTGCGTCGGGGGTCACTAATGAAAAACTGTTTTTT.

With respect to this clonotype: One base away lies a much larger clone, so this may be a sequencing read error. Without the conserved terminal phenylalanine or tryptophan, this CDR3 likely stems from a read error. J is TRBJ2-7 and V is TRBV5-8; TRBD1 agrees at 9 bases. The ends lost 4 bases at V and 4 bases at J; junction bases unmatched: 6. The CDR3 is 14 residues long. Germline loops: CDR1 SGHTS, CDR2 YDEGEE. The CDR3 DNA follows: TGTGCCAGCAGCAACAGGGGGCCTCGTTACGAGCAGTACTCC. Translating it yields CASSNRGPRYEQYS.

This clonotype appeared many times. This sequence joins TRBV30 and TRBJ2-1; TRBD1 matches at 11 bases. Germline CDR1 reads GTSNPN; CDR2 reads SVGIG (reference sequence). This CDR3 comprises 16 residues. V shed 0 bases and J 1 base; nucleotides not matched to a gene: 2. The CDR3 sequence is CAWSVRDRGSYNEQFF. The CDR3 DNA reads as TGTGCCTGGAGTGTACGGGACAGGGGGTCCTACAATGAGCAGTTCTTC.

This clonotype was counted at least ten times. The rearrangement uses TRBV7-2 and TRBJ2-7; D gene uncertain. The CDR3 is 15 residues long. CDR1 is SGHTA, CDR2 FQGNSA, per germline. V lost 4 bases to trimming and J lost 1 base, with 14 bases between them. This CDR3 reads CASSSFRTGSYEQYF. CDR3 coding DNA: TGTGCCAGCAGCTCCTTCAGGACGGGTTCCTACGAGCAGTACTTC. Full variable domain (rest looked up from reference TRBV7-2 and TRBJ2-7): GAGVSQSPSNKVTEKGKDVELRCDPISGHTALYWYRQSLGQGLEFLIYFQGNSAPDKSGLPSDRFSAERTGGSVSTLTIQRTQQEDSAVYLCASSSFRTGSYEQYFGPGTRLTVT.

This clonotype was counted many times. This chain uses TRBV19 with TRBJ1-1, with 9 bases identical to TRBD1. J was trimmed by 5 bases and V by 4 bases; bases with no gene match: 8. This CDR3 is 15 amino acids long. In germline, CDR1 is LNHDA, CDR2 SQIVND (reference sequence). Here the CDR3 reads CASSRGTGIRTEAFF. CDR3 nucleotide sequence: TGTGCCAGTAGTAGAGGGACAGGGATTAGGACTGAAGCTTTCTTT.

On this clonotype itself: This CDR3 fails to terminate in the conserved phenylalanine or tryptophan, so it likely reflects a read error. V gene TRBV19 combines with J gene TRBJ1-5; unclear D gene. This CDR3 has 15 amino acids. The germline V gene encodes CDR1 LNHDA and CDR2 SQIVND (reference sequence). Trimming took 7 bases from V and 0 from J, leaving 13 bases between them. The CDR3 sequence is CASKPWGGSNQPQHL. CDR3 sequence (DNA): TGTGCCAGTAAGCCATGGGGAGGTAGCAATCAGCCCCAGCATCTT.

This clonotype was detected many times. The chain carries TRBV7-6 and TRBJ2-3, with TRBD1 matching 9 bases. Germline-derived CDR1 and CDR2 are SGHVS and FNYEAQ. V lost 2 bases and J lost 4; bases outside the gene matches: 4. The CDR3 has 15 amino acids. The CDR3 region is CASSLMDRGSDTQYF. The CDR3 DNA reads TGTGCCAGCAGCTTAATGGACAGGGGCTCAGATACGCAGTATTTT.

To note about this clonotype: The junction does not match germline at one end; this may be a read error. The chain combines TRBV3-1 with TRBJ1-1, with D possibly being TRBD1 (5 bases). CDR3 size: 14 residues. The germline V gene has CDR1 LGHDT and CDR2 YNNKEL (reference sequence). The CDR3 DNA reads TGTGCCAGCAGCCGCAAGGGCAGGGTGGCTGAAGCTTCCTTT. Translated: CASSRKGRVAEASF.

This sequence joins TRBV5-4 and TRBJ2-3; D unclear. V shed 0 bases and J shed 11 bases, with 13 bases lying between them. The CDR3 has 13 residues. Per germline, CDR1 SGHNT and CDR2 YYREEE (reference sequence). DNA for the CDR3: TGTGCCAGCAGCTTGGAAAATCGCAATGAGCAGTATTTT. Its translation: CASSLENRNEQYF.

V gene TRBV29-1 combines with J gene TRBJ2-1; D call uncertain. Germline V gives CDR1 SQVTM, CDR2 ANQGSEA. The germline V and J ends were trimmed by 8 bases and 0 bases, with 14 bases remaining between them. The CDR3 runs 14 residues. CDR3 in DNA: TGCAGCCTAAGTCGTGGGAACTCCTACAATGAGCAGTTCTTC. This codes for CSLSRGNSYNEQFF.

This clonotype was picked up many times. J is TRBJ1-2 and V is TRBV6-2 or TRBV6-3; D is unclear. V was clipped by 10 bases and J by 3 bases, with 12 bases between them. The CDR3 is 12 residues long. Looked up from germline, CDR1 is MNHEY and CDR2 is SVGEGT. Written as DNA, the CDR3 is TGTGCCATCCAGTCCATTGACTATGGCTACACCTTC. This gives the protein CAIQSIDYGYTF.

This clonotype is labeled as medium-sized. The chain recombines TRBV4-1 with TRBJ2-7, with a weak D call TRBD1 (6 bases). Trimming pared 0 bases from V and 4 bases from J, leaving 10 bases between. This CDR3 is built from 14 residues. Germline V lookup: CDR1 MGHRA, CDR2 YSYEKL. The chain's CDR3 is CASSQDRGSYEQYF. The CDR3 bases are TGCGCCAGCAGCCAAGACAGGGGCTCATACGAGCAGTACTTC.

This clonotype was found many times. CDR3 sequence (DNA): TGTGCCAGCAGCGTCGGGCACTATGGCTACACCTTC. This gives the protein CASSVGHYGYTF. The rearrangement joins TRBV9 to TRBJ1-2; D is undetermined. CDR1 is SGDLS, CDR2 YYNGEE, per germline. The V end was cut by 2 bases, the J end by 3 bases, with 5 bases between. This CDR3 is 12 amino acids long. The full variable domain, completed using reference TRBV9 and TRBJ1-2, is DSGVTQTPKHLITATGQRVTLRCSPRSGDLSVYWYQQSLDQGLQFLIQYYNGEERAKGNILERFSAQQFPDLHSELNLSSLELGDSALYFCASSVGHYGYTFGSGTRLTVV.

This clonotype was counted ten times or more. The chain joins TRBV28 to TRBJ2-2; 9 positions match TRBD2. The CDR3 extends over 14 amino acids. V lost 7 bases and J lost 4; bases outside the gene matches: 4. Germline V gives CDR1 MDHEN, CDR2 SYDVKM. In nucleotides, the CDR3 is TGTGCCAGCACTCTAGCGGGGACCACCGGGGAGCTGTTTTTT. This gives the protein CASTLAGTTGELFF. The full variable domain, with the rest looked up from reference TRBV28 and TRBJ2-2, is DVKVTQSSRYLVKRTGEKVFLECVQDMDHENMFWYRQDPGLGLRLIYFSYDVKMKEKGDIPEGYSVSREKKERFSLILESASTNQTSMYLCASTLAGTTGELFFGEGSRLTVL.

This clonotype came up many times. V and J are TRBV18 and TRBJ2-3; the D gene is possibly TRBD2 (5 bases). The V end lost 2 bases, the J end lost 5 bases, and 5 bases lay between the germline ends. The CDR3 loop spans 12 amino acids. The germline CDR1 and CDR2 sequences are KGHSH and LQKENI. As DNA, the CDR3 is TGTGCCAGCTCACCAGCGGGAGATACGCAGTATTTT. It yields the protein CASSPAGDTQYF.

As to this clonotype: Possible read error: a much larger clone is one base away. The J gene is TRBJ2-1, the V gene TRBV27; 10 nucleotides align to TRBD2. The germline V gene encodes CDR1 MNHEY and CDR2 SMNVEV (reference sequence). There are 14 residues in the CDR3. CDR3 sequence (DNA): TGTGCCAGCAGTCATGGGACTAGCGATGATGAGCAGGTCTTC. Its protein product is CASSHGTSDDEQVF.